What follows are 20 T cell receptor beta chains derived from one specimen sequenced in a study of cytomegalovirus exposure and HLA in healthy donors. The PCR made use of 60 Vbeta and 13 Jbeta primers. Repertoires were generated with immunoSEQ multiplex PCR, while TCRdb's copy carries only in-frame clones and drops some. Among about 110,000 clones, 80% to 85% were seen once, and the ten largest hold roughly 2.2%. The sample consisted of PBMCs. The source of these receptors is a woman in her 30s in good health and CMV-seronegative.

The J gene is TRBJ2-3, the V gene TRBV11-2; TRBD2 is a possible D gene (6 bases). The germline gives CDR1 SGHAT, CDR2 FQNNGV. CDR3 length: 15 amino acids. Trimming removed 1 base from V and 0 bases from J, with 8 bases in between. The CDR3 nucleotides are TGTGCCAGCAGCTTAGGCGGGACTAGCACAGATACGCAGTATTTT. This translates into CASSLGGTSTDTQYF.

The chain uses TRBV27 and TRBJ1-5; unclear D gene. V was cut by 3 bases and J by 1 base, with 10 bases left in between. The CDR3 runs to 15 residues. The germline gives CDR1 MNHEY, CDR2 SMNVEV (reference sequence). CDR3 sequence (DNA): TGTGCCAGCAGTTTTGGCAGGCCAAGCAATCAGCCCCAGCATTTT. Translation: CASSFGRPSNQPQHF.

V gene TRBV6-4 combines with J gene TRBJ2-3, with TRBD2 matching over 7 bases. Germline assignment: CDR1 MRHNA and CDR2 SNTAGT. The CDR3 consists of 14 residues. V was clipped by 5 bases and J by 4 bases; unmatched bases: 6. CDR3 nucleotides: TGTGCCAGCAGTTGGGAGGGCCCGGCAGATACGCAGTATTTT. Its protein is CASSWEGPADTQYF.

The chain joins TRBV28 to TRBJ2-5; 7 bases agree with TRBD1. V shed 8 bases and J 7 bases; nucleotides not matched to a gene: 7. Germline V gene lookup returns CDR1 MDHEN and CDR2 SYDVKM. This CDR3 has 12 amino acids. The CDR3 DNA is TGTGCCAGCGCCGGACAGGCGGGGACCCAGTACTTC. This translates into CASAGQAGTQYF.

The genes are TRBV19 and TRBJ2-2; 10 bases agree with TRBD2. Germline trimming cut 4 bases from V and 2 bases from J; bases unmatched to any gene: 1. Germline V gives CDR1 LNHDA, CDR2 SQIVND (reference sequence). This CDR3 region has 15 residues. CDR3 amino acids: CASSKLAGNTGELFF. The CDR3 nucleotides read TGTGCCAGTAGTAAACTAGCGGGAAACACCGGGGAGCTGTTTTTT.

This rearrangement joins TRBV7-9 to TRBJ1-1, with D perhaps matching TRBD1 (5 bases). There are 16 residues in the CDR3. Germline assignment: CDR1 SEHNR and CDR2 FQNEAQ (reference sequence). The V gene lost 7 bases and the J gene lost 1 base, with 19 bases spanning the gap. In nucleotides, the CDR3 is TGTGCCAGCACCCGCCGGGGGTCCGAATCGAACACTGAAGCTTTCTTT. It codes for CASTRRGSESNTEAFF.

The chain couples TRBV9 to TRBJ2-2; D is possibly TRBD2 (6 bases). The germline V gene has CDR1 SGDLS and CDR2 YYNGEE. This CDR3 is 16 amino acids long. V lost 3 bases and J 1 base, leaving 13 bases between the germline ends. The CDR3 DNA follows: TGTGCCAGCAGCGCCACAGGTAGCGGGAACACCGGGGAGCTGTTTTTT. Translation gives CASSATGSGNTGELFF.

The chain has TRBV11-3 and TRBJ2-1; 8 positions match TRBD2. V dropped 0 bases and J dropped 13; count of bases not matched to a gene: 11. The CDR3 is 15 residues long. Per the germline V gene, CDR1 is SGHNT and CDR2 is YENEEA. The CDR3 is CASSLDAGGPPTQFF. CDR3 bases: TGTGCCAGCAGCTTAGATGCGGGAGGTCCACCTACTCAGTTCTTC.

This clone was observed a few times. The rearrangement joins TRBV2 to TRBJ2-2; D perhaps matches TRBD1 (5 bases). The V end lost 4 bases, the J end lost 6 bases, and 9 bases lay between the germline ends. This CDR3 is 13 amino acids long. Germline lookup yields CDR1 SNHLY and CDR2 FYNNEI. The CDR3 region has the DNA TGTGCCAGCAGTGTTCTAGGGGCCGGGGAGCTGTTTTTT. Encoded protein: CASSVLGAGELFF.

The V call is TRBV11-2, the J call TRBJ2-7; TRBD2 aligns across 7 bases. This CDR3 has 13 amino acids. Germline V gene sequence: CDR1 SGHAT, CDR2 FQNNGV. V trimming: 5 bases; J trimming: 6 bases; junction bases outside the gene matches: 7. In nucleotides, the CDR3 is TGTGCCAGCAGCCTACAGTGGGGGGGCGAGCAGTACTTC. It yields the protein CASSLQWGGEQYF.

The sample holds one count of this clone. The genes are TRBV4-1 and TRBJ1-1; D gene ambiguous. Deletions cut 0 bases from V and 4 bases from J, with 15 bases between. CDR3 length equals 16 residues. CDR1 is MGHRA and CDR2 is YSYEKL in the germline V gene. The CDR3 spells CASSQDWMGGSTEAFF. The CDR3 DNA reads TGCGCCAGCAGCCAAGATTGGATGGGAGGGTCCACTGAAGCTTTCTTT.

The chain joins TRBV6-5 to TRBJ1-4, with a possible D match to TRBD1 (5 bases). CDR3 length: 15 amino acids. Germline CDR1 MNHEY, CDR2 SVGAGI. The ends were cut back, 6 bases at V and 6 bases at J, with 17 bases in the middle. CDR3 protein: CASSDQGISYEKLFF. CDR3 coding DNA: TGTGCCAGCAGCGATCAGGGAATTTCGTATGAAAAACTGTTTTTT.

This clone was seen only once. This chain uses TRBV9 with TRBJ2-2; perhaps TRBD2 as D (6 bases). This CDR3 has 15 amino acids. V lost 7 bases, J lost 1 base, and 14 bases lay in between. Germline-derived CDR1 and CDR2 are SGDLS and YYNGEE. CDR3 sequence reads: CASEEGIENTGELFF. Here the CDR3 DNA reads TGTGCCAGCGAGGAGGGGATAGAGAACACCGGGGAGCTGTTTTTT.

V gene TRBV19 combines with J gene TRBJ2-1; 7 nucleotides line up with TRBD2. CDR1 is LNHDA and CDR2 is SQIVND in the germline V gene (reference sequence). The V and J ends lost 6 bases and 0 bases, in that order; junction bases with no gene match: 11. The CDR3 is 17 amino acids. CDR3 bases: TGTGCCAGTAGCTACCCTTGGCGGGGGTTCTCCTACAATGAGCAGTTCTTC. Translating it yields CASSYPWRGFSYNEQFF.

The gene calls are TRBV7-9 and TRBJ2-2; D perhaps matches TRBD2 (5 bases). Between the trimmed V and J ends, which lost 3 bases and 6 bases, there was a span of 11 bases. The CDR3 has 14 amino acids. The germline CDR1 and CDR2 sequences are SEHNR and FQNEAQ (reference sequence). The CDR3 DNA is TGTGCCAGCAGCTTTTCCGGGGTTCCCGGGGAGCTGTTTTTT. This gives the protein CASSFSGVPGELFF.

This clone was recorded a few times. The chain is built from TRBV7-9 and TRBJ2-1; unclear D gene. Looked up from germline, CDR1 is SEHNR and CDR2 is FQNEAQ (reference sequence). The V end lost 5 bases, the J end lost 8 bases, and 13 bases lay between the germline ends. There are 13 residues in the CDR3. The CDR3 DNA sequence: TGTGCCAGCAGCCCCGGGTCCTGGGATGAGCAGTTCTTC. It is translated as CASSPGSWDEQFF.

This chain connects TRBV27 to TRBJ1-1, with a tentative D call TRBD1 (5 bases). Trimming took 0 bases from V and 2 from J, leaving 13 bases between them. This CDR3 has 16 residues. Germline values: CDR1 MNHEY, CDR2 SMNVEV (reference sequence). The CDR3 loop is CASSLSLGVLNTEAFF. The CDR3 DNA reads TGTGCCAGCAGTTTATCCCTAGGGGTTTTAAACACTGAAGCTTTCTTT.

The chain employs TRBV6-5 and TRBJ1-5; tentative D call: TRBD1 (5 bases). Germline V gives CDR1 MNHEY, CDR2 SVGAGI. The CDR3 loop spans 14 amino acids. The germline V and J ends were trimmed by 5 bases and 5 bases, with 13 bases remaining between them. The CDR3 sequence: CASSPRGGDQPQHF. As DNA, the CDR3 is TGTGCCAGCAGTCCTCGGGGCGGGGATCAGCCCCAGCATTTT.

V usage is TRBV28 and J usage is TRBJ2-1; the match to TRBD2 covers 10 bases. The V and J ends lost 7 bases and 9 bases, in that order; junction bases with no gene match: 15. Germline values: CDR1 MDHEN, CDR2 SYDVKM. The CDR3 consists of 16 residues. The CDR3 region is CASIPWKREGRGEQFF. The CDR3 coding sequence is TGTGCCAGCATCCCCTGGAAGCGGGAGGGCCGGGGTGAGCAGTTCTTC.

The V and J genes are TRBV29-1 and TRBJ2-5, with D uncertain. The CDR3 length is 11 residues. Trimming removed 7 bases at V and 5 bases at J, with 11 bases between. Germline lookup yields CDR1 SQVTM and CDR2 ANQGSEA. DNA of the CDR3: TGCAGCGGAGTACTTATGGAGACCCAGTACTTC. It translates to CSGVLMETQYF.